This entry describes one T cell receptor beta chain. What it binds is unknown. This sample stems from a study of cytomegalovirus exposure and HLA in healthy donors. Study context: Caucasian-associated ancestry cluster membership applied to around 76% of approximately 420 genotyped donors.

Trimming cost V 5 bases and J 0 bases; bases outside gene matches: 6. Looked up from germline, CDR1 is SGHAT and CDR2 is FQNNGV. The CDR3 runs to 17 residues. Study-level results: What was likely a sequencing artifact was a cluster of highly shared sequence variants. Reportedly, cytomegalovirus status was diagnosed with high sensitivity and specificity. Most subjects' HLA-A and HLA-B alleles were reportedly predicted from TCR beta sequences.

The PCR was carried out with 60 Vbeta primers and 13 Jbeta primers. Only in-frame clones appear in the TCRdb table, and some are missing; sequencing was by immunoSEQ multiplex PCR. The sample has 200,000 to 300,000 clones; about 80% are singletons. The chain couples TRBV11-2 to TRBJ2-6; 8 nucleotides agree with TRBD1. Sequencing input: PBMCs. The source of this sequence is a woman in her sixties in good health and CMV-seropositive. In DNA, the CDR3 is TGTGCCAGCAGCCGAGGACAGGGAGGCTCTGGGGCCAACGTCCTGACTTTC. Protein product: CASSRGQGGSGANVLTF.